Listed here are 3 T cell receptor beta chains from one sample, sequenced in a study of response to subunit inactivated influenza vaccine. TCRdb re-analysed the RT-PCR reads in MiXCR, keeping a single row per CDR3 protein. The sample holds under 200,000 distinct CDR3 sequences, roughly 10% seen once. The input for sequencing was CD8+ T cells sorted from PBMCs, taken less than 25 months after vaccination. The receptors shown here come from a man aged 50 to 69 who received an inactivated influenza vaccine.

This clonotype was detected once. The CDR3 DNA sequence: TGTGCCAGCAGCTCCAGTCCCACAGATACGCAGTATTTT. Translating it yields CASSSSPTDTQYF. The V call is TRBV7-6, the J call TRBJ2-3; D is ambiguous. The CDR3 is made up of 13 amino acids. The germline CDR1 and CDR2 sequences are SGHVS and FNYEAQ. V shed 4 bases and J shed 2 bases, with 7 bases lying between them.

The rearrangement joins TRBV27 to TRBJ2-2, with 12 bases fitting TRBD1. V shed 1 base and J 3 bases; nucleotides not matched to a gene: 3. This CDR3 spans 17 amino acids. Germline CDR1 reads MNHEY; CDR2 reads SMNVEV (reference sequence). This CDR3 is CASSLWWDRGHTGELFF. The CDR3 DNA follows: TGTGCCAGCAGTTTATGGTGGGACAGGGGGCACACCGGGGAGCTGTTTTTT.

The chain recombines TRBV21-1 with TRBJ2-7; the table's D call of TRBD2 was not tested on the DNA. TRBV21-1 is labeled a pseudogene. The CDR3 extends over 18 amino acids. The CDR3 protein is CASSGGPGTSGSSYEQYF. The CDR3 DNA follows: TGTGCCAGCAGCGGAGGACCCGGGACTAGCGGAAGTTCCTACGAGCAGTACTTC.